This T cell receptor beta chain came from a study of control samples from healthy donors and cancer patients. TCRdb's copy holds only in-frame clones and misses some; the assay was immunoSEQ multiplex PCR. Of about 100,000 clones listed, 85% to 90% were seen once; the top ten hold 7.5% to 10%. The CDR3 has 16 residues. V gave up 6 bases and J gave up 6 bases, with 22 bases separating them. The germline CDR1 and CDR2 sequences are MDHEN and SYDVKM. The chain couples TRBV28 to TRBJ2-3; perhaps TRBD2 as D (6 bases). This clonotype originated in a man aged 25 to 40 in good health. The sequenced sample was blood. CDR3 sequence: CASSPGSRGLLDTQYF. The CDR3 coding sequence is TGTGCCAGCAGCCCAGGGAGCCGGGGGTTGTTGGATACGCAGTATTTT.